The TCR beta chain under discussion was sequenced for a study of a mutant IDH1 vaccine in newly diagnosed glioma. Per germline, CDR1 LNHDA and CDR2 SQIVND (reference sequence). CDR3 size: 15 residues. V gave up 6 bases and J gave up 4 bases; unmatched junction bases: 12. Assay used: immunoSEQ multiplex PCR; TCRdb lists only in-frame clones, some missing. There are roughly 54,000 clones in the sample; around 81% occur only once, and under 3.5% lies in the top ten. Time point described: week 5, during vaccination. Every vaccine dose comprised 300 ug of mutant IDH1 20-mer peptide plus topical imiquimod. With respect to this clone: Its specificity is not known.

Specimen: PBMCs, collected from a glioma patient whose treatment included an IDH1 peptide vaccine. This receptor was obtained from a man aged 25-45 years with glioma. The chain combines TRBV19 with TRBJ2-7; TRBD2 agrees at 7 bases. DNA of the CDR3: TGTGCCAGTAGCGGGGCCGGGACTAATCTTTACGAGCAGTACTTC. Its translation is CASSGAGTNLYEQYF.